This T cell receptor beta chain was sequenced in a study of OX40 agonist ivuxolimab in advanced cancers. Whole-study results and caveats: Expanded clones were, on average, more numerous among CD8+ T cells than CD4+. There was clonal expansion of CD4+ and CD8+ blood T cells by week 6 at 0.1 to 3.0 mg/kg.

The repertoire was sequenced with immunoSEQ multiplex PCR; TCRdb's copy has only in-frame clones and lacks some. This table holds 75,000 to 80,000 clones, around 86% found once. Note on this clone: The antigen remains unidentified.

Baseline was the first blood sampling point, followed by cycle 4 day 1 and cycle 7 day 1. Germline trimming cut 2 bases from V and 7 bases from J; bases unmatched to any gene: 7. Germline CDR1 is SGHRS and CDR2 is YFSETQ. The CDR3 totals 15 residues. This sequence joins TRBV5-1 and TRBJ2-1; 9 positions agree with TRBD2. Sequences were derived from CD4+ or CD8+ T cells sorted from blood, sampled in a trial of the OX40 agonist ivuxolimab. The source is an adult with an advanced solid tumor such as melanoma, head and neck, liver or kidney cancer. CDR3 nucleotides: TGCGCCAGCAGCTTCGGGCACCTAGCGGGAAATGAGCAGTTCTTC. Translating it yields CASSFGHLAGNEQFF.